This T cell receptor beta chain appears in the sequencing data of a study of T cells after yellow fever vaccination. TCRdb used MiXCR to reprocess the 5' RACE reads, holding one entry per CDR3 protein. This sample carries 500,000 to 550,000 distinct CDR3 sequences, 20% to 25% of them seen once, and the ten largest clones take about 16%. Germline V gene sequence: CDR1 DFQATT, CDR2 SNEGSKA (reference sequence). V lost 1 base and J lost 8; bases outside the gene matches: 8. The CDR3 is 15 residues long. This clonotype was observed a handful of times. Sequenced material: PBMCs, taken less than 25 days after the first yellow fever vaccination. This receptor was identified in a man aged 18 to 29 who received the YFV17D yellow fever vaccine. The J gene is TRBJ2-3, the V gene TRBV20-1; 11 bases line up with TRBD2. The CDR3 nucleotides read TGCAGTGCTAGAGCTGGTAGCGGGGGGGCCGCTACGCAGTATTTT. Amino acids: CSARAGSGGAATQYF.